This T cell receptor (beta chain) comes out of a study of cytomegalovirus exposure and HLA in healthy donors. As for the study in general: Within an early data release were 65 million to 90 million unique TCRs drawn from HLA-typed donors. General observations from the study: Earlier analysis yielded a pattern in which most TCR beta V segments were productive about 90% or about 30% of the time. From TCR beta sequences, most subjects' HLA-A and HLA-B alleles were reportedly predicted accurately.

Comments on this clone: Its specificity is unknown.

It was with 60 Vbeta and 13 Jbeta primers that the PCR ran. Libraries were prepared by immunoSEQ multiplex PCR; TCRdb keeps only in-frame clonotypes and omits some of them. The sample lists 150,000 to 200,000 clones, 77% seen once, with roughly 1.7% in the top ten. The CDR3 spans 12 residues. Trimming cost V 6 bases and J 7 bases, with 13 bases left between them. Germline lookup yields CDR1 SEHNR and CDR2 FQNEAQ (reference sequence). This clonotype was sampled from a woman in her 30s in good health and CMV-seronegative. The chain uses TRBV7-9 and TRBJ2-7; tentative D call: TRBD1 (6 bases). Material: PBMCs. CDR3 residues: CASRIGTGEQYF. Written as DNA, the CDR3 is TGTGCCAGCAGGATAGGTACAGGGGAGCAGTACTTC. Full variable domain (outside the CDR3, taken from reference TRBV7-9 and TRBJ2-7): DTGVSQNPRHKITKRGQNVTFRCDPISEHNRLYWYRQTLGQGPEFLTYFQNEAQLEKSRLLSDRFSAERPKGSFSTLEIQRTEQGDSAMYLCASRIGTGEQYFGPGTRLTVT.